A selection of T cell receptor beta chains follows, all from one sample in a study of response to subunit inactivated influenza vaccine. TCRdb used MiXCR to reprocess the RT-PCR reads, holding one entry per CDR3 protein. Found here are 650,000 or so distinct CDR3 sequences, 12% to 15% of them singletons; the top ten hold approximately 7.6%. The source material was PBMCs from blood, sampled roughly 2 weeks before vaccination. Receptor source: a man between 50 and 59 years old who received an inactivated influenza vaccine. Each CDR3 is given without its conserved first and last residue.

TRBV5-1 | 15 | ASSSTPAGTSTDTQY
TRBV9 | 12 | ASSVADSSYEQY
TRBV7-9 | 11 | ASSSGQIYEQY
TRBV7-3 | 11 | ASSLGRDGELF
TRBV14 | 13 | ASSFGGTSNTEAF
TRBV7-9 | 10 | ASSRSDYEQY
TRBV7-7 | 13 | ASSFRPGDHNEQF
TRBV4-3 | 18 | ASSQDIGGLTGPSTDTQY
TRBV3-1 | 14 | ASSQGEGIAGNTIY
TRBV12-3/TRBV12-4 | 12 | ASRKLGNTGELF
TRBV18 | 14 | ASSPPRQGMNTEAF
TRBV6-5 | 11 | ASSYYRGGEQY
TRBV2 | 12 | ASSESGLEETQY
TRBV12-3/TRBV12-4 | 13 | ASSLLAGNQETQY
TRBV20-1 | 15 | SARDTMKSGSYNEQF
TRBV5-1 | 14 | ASSPHLRRDYNEQF
TRBV2 | 12 | ASSETGEFGEQY
TRBV12-3/TRBV12-4 | 14 | ASSSRARDWADTQY
TRBV5-1 | 14 | ASSLWGEASTGELF
TRBV12-3/TRBV12-4 | 13 | ASSSVGGYTDTQY
TRBV4-3 | 13 | ASSLTGGGPDTQY
TRBV14 | 18 | ASSPIIGLAGAWSYNEQF
TRBV7-2 | 12 | ASSLGGLFYEQY
TRBV5-1 | 13 | ASSLGVGGSNEQF
TRBV7-9 | 11 | ASIGDSRETQY
TRBV18 | 12 | ASSPKGQNTEAF
TRBV28 | 13 | ASSAPRQGSYEQY
TRBV11-2 | 16 | ASSFSGLAGGIYNEQF
TRBV12-5 | 13 | ASGFLKANNEKLF
TRBV29-1 | 11 | SVAREGTYEQY
TRBV18 | 14 | ASQLTGASSGNTIY
TRBV5-6 | 12 | ASSLVDRGGKLF
TRBV7-2 | 11 | ASSSGWQQPQH